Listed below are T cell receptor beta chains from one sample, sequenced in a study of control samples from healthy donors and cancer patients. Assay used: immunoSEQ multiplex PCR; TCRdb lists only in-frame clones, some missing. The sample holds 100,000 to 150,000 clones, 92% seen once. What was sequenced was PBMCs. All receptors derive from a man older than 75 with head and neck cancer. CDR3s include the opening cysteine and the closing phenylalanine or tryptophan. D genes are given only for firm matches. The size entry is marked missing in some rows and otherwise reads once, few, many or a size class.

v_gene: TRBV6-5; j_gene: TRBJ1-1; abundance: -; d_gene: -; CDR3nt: TGTGCCAGCAGTTCCCGGGGCACTGAAGCTTTCTTT; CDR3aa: CASSSRGTEAFF
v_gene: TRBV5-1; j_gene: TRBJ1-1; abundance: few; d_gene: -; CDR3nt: TGCGCCAGCAGCTATTCTCTACGGACGGTGATTTACGATGACACTGAAGCTTTCTTT; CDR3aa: CASSYSLRTVIYDDTEAFF
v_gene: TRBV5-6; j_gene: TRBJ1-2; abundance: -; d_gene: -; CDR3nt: TGTGCCAGCAGCTTGGATAGAGCCTATGGCTACACCTTC; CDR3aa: CASSLDRAYGYTF
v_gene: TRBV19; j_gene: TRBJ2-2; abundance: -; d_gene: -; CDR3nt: TGTGCCAGTAGGATAGACAGGAACACCGGGGAGCTGTTTTTT; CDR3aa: CASRIDRNTGELFF
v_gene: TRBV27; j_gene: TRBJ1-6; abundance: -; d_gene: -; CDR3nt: TGTGCCAGCAGCTATGGACCGGGCCGCAATTCACCCCTCCACTTT; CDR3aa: CASSYGPGRNSPLHF
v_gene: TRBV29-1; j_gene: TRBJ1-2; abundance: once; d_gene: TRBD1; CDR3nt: TGCAGCGCAGGGGGCTGGGGCTACACCTTC; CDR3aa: CSAGGWGYTF
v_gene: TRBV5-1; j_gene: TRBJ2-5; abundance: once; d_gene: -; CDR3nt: TGCGCCAGCAGCTTTGGTGAGACCCAGTACTTC; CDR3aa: CASSFGETQYF
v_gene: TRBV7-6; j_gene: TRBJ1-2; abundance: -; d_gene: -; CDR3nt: TGTGCCAGCAGCTCGGGGGGTCGGGTCTATGGCTACACCTTC; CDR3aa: CASSSGGRVYGYTF
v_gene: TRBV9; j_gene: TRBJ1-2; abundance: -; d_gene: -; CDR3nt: TGTGCCAGCAGCGTAGTTGATTATGGAGGCTACACCTTC; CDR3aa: CASSVVDYGGYTF
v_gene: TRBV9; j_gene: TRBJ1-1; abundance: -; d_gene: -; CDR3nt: TGTGCCAGCAGCGTGGAAGGAGTTCGACCGGGGAACACTGAAGCTTTCTTT; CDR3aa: CASSVEGVRPGNTEAFF
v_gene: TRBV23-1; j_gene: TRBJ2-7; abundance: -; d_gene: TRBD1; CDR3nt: TGCGCCAGCAGTCATTTCCCCGGGACAGGGGGGTCCTACGAGCAGTACTTC; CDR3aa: CASSHFPGTGGSYEQYF
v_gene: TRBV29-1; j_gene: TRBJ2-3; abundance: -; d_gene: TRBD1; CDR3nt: TGCAGCGTTGAGCTTGCTGACAGGGCTTACACAGATACGCAGTATTTT; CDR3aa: CSVELADRAYTDTQYF
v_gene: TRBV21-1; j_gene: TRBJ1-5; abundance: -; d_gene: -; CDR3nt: TGTGCCAGCCACAGTCGGGTGTCCGCCCCCCATCAGCCCCAGCATTTT; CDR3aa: CASHSRVSAPHQPQHF
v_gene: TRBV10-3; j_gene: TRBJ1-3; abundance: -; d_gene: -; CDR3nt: TGTGCCATCAGTGAGTCGAGCAGAGGAAACACCATATATTTT; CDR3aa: CAISESSRGNTIYF
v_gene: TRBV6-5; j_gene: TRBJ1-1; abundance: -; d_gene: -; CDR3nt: TGTGCCAGCAGTTACTCGACCAGACCGGGGACTGAAGCTTTCTTT; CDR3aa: CASSYSTRPGTEAFF
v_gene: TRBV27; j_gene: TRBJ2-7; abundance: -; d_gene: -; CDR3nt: TGTGCCAGCAGTTTAAAGGCAGCTGGTTCCTACGAGCAGTACTTC; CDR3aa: CASSLKAAGSYEQYF
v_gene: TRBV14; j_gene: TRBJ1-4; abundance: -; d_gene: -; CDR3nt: TGTGCCAGCAGCCCGCGGTTGAGGGCGAGAACTAATGAAAAACTGTTTTTT; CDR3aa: CASSPRLRARTNEKLFF
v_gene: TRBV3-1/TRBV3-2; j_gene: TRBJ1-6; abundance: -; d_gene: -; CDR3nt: TGTGCCAGCAAGGGGCAGGCCAATTCACCCCTCCACTTT; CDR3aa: CASKGQANSPLHF
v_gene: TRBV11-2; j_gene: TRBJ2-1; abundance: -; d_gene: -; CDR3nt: TGTGCCAGCAGCTTACCTCGGGACTGGGGGCGCTATGAGCAGTTCTTC; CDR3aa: CASSLPRDWGRYEQFF
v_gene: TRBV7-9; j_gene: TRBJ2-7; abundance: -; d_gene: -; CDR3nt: TGTGCCAGCAGCTTAGTAACTGACTACTCCTACGAGCAGTACTTC; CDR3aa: CASSLVTDYSYEQYF